This T cell receptor (beta chain) was sequenced during a study of technical replicates of blood from several donors. Generated by immunoSEQ multiplex PCR, the TCRdb table keeps only in-frame clones and is missing some. The sample includes about 94,000 clones, around 95% seen only once; the top ten take about 0.21%. The CDR3 contains 15 residues. The germline V gene has CDR1 MNHNS and CDR2 SASEGT. J was trimmed by 7 bases and V by 5 bases; bases with no gene match: 8. This clone showed up just once. V gene TRBV6-1 combines with J gene TRBJ2-2; 9 nucleotides line up with TRBD1. This sequence was found in a human donor in good health. The sample consisted of T cells isolated from PBMCs. The CDR3 sequence: CASSPSTGGNGELFF. CDR3 nucleotides: TGTGCCAGCAGTCCATCTACAGGGGGCAACGGGGAGCTGTTTTTT.